The 6 T cell receptor beta chains reported below all come from one sample, sequenced in a study of post-analysis software for immune sequencing data. General study results and limits: The five TRBV segments detected at higher frequency in patients than in controls included TRBV5-6, TRBV5-1 and TRBV20-1.

No antigen has been identified for these receptors. The authors incorporated unique molecular identifiers into the TCR beta cDNA libraries. TCRdb fed the PCR reads into MiXCR, producing one record per CDR3 protein. The sample carries about 820,000 distinct CDR3 sequences, 53% recorded once. Input material: blood. These receptors all come from a girl aged 10-17 years with multiple sclerosis.

This chain joins TRBV7-3 and TRBJ2-1; weak D call: TRBD2 (5 bases). Trimming shortened V by 3 bases and J by 0 bases, and 6 bases separated the two germline ends. The CDR3 runs 14 residues. CDR1 is SGHTA and CDR2 is FQGTGA in the germline V gene. The CDR3 sequence is CASSFTSSYNEQFF. In nucleotides, the CDR3 is TGTGCCAGCAGCTTTACTAGCTCCTACAATGAGCAGTTCTTC.

Worth noting for this clonotype: The junction departs from germline at one end; a sequencing error may be responsible. The chain uses TRBV27 and TRBJ1-2; D might be TRBD1 (5 bases). Germline loops: CDR1 MNHEY, CDR2 SMNVEV (reference sequence). The CDR3 extends over 15 amino acids. The CDR3 region is CASSLTAGTNYGCTF. The CDR3 bases are TGTGCCAGCAGTTTGACAGCCGGGACCAACTATGGCTGCACCTTC.

This sequence joins TRBV25-1 and TRBJ1-2; the match to TRBD1 covers 7 bases. V shed 6 bases, J shed 7 bases, and the junction held 11 bases outside the gene matches. CDR1 and CDR2 (germline): MGHDK, SYGVNS. This CDR3 contains 14 residues. The CDR3 protein is CASSRGGQFIGYTF. The CDR3 DNA reads TGTGCCAGCAGCCGAGGGGGACAGTTTATTGGCTACACCTTC.

This rearrangement joins TRBV7-8 to TRBJ2-4; tentative D call: TRBD1 (5 bases). CDR1 and CDR2 (germline): SGHVS, FQNEAQ. The ends were cut back, 0 bases at V and 0 bases at J, with 9 bases in the middle. CDR3 length: 16 residues. As DNA, the CDR3 is TGTGCCAGCAGCTTAGCGCCAGGGCGAGCCAAAAACATTCAGTACTTC. This codes for CASSLAPGRAKNIQYF.

The chain couples TRBV4-1 to TRBJ2-7; D gene ambiguous. The ends were cut back, 4 bases at V and 5 bases at J, with 9 bases in the middle. Germline V gives CDR1 MGHRA, CDR2 YSYEKL. This CDR3 has 12 amino acids. The CDR3 nucleotides read TGCGCCAGCAGCCTCGTTACCCACGAGCAGTACTTC. Translation gives CASSLVTHEQYF.

This clonotype was seen a handful of times. This chain connects TRBV29-1 to TRBJ2-3, with TRBD2 identical over 12 bases. The CDR3 covers 12 residues. Germline V gene sequence: CDR1 SQVTM, CDR2 ANQGSEA. The J segment lost 14 bases and the V segment lost 6 bases, leaving 9 bases of the junction unmatched. CDR3 loop: CSVYGLAGYWYF. CDR3 in DNA: TGCAGCGTATACGGACTAGCGGGATATTGGTATTTT.